The sample holds a few counts of the clone carrying this T cell receptor beta chain. The sample originates from a study of blood T cell repertoires in COVID-19. On the study more broadly: Samples taken during acute and convalescent COVID-19 were collected in the United States, Italy and Spain.

The data were produced by immunoSEQ multiplex PCR, yet TCRdb's version contains in-frame clones alone and is incomplete. The sample has about 100,000 clones, approximately 79% seen once. This TCR derives from a man in his sixties or seventies with active or convalescent COVID-19. Sequenced input: peripheral blood.

The CDR3 sequence is CASSEGPLRGEKLFF. In nucleotides, the CDR3 is TGCGCCAGCAGTGAGGGCCCCTTGCGGGGGGAAAAACTGTTTTTT. The rearrangement joins TRBV10-2 to TRBJ1-4, with D possibly TRBD1 on 5 matching bases. This CDR3 has 15 residues. V was pared by 2 bases and J by 8 bases, with 15 bases between. Germline CDR1 WSHSY, CDR2 SAAADI.